These T cell receptor beta chains were read from a single sample in a study of beta chain features in type 1 diabetes. Assay used: immunoSEQ multiplex PCR; TCRdb lists only in-frame clones, some missing. The table shows roughly 400,000 clones, with about 10% occurring only once. The sequenced sample consisted of central memory CD4+ T cells from blood. The origin of the receptors is a man aged 25 to 40 with type 1 diabetes. Both conserved end residues are part of each CDR3. D genes are given only for firm matches. Clone size appears in some rows only: once, few, many, or a class for an expanded clone.

v_gene,abundance,j_gene,d_gene,CDR3aa,CDR3nt
TRBV7-9,few,TRBJ2-5,.,CASSLGRVETQYF,TGTGCCAGCAGCTTAGGTCGGGTAGAGACCCAGTACTTC
TRBV9,.,TRBJ1-2,.,CASSLARRYGYTF,TGTGCCAGCAGCCTTGCACGCCGCTATGGCTACACCTTC
TRBV2,many,TRBJ2-2,TRBD2,CASAREAFEELFF,TGTGCCAGCGCGCGGGAGGCATTTGAGGAGCTGTTTTTT
TRBV28,.,TRBJ1-2,.,CASNTPGGPTNYGYTF,TGTGCCAGCAACACCCCCGGGGGCCCGACTAACTATGGCTACACCTTC
TRBV10-3,.,TRBJ1-1,.,CAISEGLGRTEAFF,TGTGCCATCAGTGAGGGGTTGGGGAGAACTGAAGCTTTCTTT
TRBV27,.,TRBJ1-1,.,CASSLKSVGPEAFF,TGTGCCAGCAGTTTAAAGAGCGTGGGGCCTGAAGCTTTCTTT
TRBV27,many,TRBJ1-5,.,CASSLSIGDQPQHF,TGTGCCAGCAGTTTGTCCATTGGGGATCAGCCCCAGCATTTT
TRBV7-9,few,TRBJ2-2,TRBD1,CASSSRTGKNTGELFF,TGTGCCAGCAGCTCAAGGACAGGGAAGAACACCGGGGAGCTGTTTTTT
TRBV7-7,.,TRBJ2-7,.,CASSLDGSYEQYF,TGTGCCAGCAGCTTAGACGGGTCCTACGAGCAGTACTTC
TRBV7-9,many,TRBJ2-1,TRBD2,CASSPHGSGGLNEQFF,TGTGCCAGCAGCCCACACGGTTCGGGAGGCCTCAATGAGCAGTTCTTC
TRBV28,many,TRBJ2-7,TRBD1,CASSLLGTDELEQYF,TGTGCCAGCAGTCTACTCGGGACAGATGAACTCGAGCAGTACTTC
TRBV19,many,TRBJ2-2,TRBD1,CASSLGQGRTGELFF,TGTGCCAGTAGTCTCGGACAGGGCCGCACCGGGGAGCTGTTTTTT
TRBV6-1,.,TRBJ2-7,.,CASTLDGSYEQYF,TGTGCCAGCACCCTGGACGGTTCCTACGAGCAGTACTTC
TRBV5-1,few,TRBJ1-1,.,CASSLQGNTEAFF,TGCGCCAGCAGCTTGCAAGGGAACACTGAAGCTTTCTTT
TRBV27,.,TRBJ2-3,TRBD2,CASSSRTSGRAADTQYF,TGTGCCAGCAGTTCCCGGACTAGCGGGAGGGCGGCAGATACGCAGTATTTT
TRBV28,.,TRBJ2-7,.,CASLGTYEQYF,TGTGCCAGTTTGGGGACCTACGAGCAGTACTTC
TRBV5-4,many,TRBJ2-2,TRBD2,CASRGLAGHTGELFF,TGTGCCAGCAGGGGACTAGCGGGACACACCGGGGAGCTGTTTTTT
TRBV14,.,TRBJ2-7,.,CASSQAKWEQYF,TGTGCCAGCAGCCAAGCGAAGTGGGAGCAGTACTTC
TRBV14,.,TRBJ1-5,.,CASSRDGARTDGYSNQPQHF,TGTGCCAGCAGCCGCGACGGGGCCAGGACGGACGGATATAGCAATCAGCCCCAGCATTTT
TRBV5-1,.,TRBJ2-6,.,CASSLLGPYSGANVLTF,TGCGCCAGCAGCCTTCTGGGGCCTTACTCTGGGGCCAACGTCCTGACTTTC
TRBV5-1,.,TRBJ1-2,TRBD1,CASSLQGDYGYTF,TGCGCCAGCAGCTTACAGGGGGACTATGGCTACACCTTC
TRBV5-1,few,TRBJ2-1,.,CASSLEGLKSYNEQFF,TGCGCCAGCAGCTTGGAGGGGTTGAAGTCCTACAATGAGCAGTTCTTC
TRBV10-3,.,TRBJ2-3,.,CAISEVRDTQYF,TGTGCCATCAGTGAGGTTCGGGATACGCAGTATTTT